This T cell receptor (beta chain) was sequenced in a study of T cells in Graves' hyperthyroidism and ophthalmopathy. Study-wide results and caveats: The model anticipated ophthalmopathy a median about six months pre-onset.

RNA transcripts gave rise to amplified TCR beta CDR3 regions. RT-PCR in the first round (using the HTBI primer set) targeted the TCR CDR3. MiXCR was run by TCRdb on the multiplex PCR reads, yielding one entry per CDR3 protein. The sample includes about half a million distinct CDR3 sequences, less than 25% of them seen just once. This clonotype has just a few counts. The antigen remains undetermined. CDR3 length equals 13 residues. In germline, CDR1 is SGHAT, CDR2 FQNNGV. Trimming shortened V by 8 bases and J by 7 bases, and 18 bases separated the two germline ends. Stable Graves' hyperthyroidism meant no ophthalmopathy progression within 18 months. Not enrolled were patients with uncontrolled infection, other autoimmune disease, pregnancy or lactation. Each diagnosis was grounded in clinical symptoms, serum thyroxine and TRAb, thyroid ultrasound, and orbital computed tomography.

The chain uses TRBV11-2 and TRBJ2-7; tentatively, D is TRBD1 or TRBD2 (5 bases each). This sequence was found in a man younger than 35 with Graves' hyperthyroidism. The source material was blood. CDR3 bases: TGTGCCAGCTCCCCGGGGCCACTTCGAGAGCAGTACTTC. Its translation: CASSPGPLREQYF.